Sequencing of this T cell receptor (beta chain) was carried out in a study of blood T cell repertoires in COVID-19. Across the study: Sites in the United States, Italy and Spain provided acute and convalescent COVID-19 samples. Nucleic acid was either cDNA or gDNA, and it came from T cells, B-cell-depleted T cells, or PBMCs.

Per the original methods: Using reference gene primer amplification, nucleated cell counts were estimated. This table comes from immunoSEQ multiplex PCR, and its TCRdb copy is limited to in-frame clones, with some not included. V and J calls and clone size come straight from that table; D and trimming were deduced from the DNA. This repertoire shows 40,000 or so clones, roughly 84% found once; its top ten account for roughly 15%. Trimming took off 1 base at V and 7 bases at J, with 10 bases between the two ends. The CDR3 consists of 14 residues. The germline V gene encodes CDR1 SEHNR and CDR2 FQNEAQ (reference sequence).

The receptor was isolated from a human donor in a cohort sampled during active COVID-19. The J gene is TRBJ2-2, the V gene TRBV7-9, with D maybe TRBD2 (5 bases). The sample was peripheral blood. CDR3 amino acids: CASSLELVGGELFF. CDR3 DNA: TGTGCCAGCAGCTTAGAACTAGTCGGCGGGGAGCTGTTTTTT.